A selection of T cell receptor beta chains follows, all from one sample in a study of radiation and T cells in renal cell carcinoma. TCRdb's copy holds only in-frame clones and misses some; the assay was immunoSEQ multiplex PCR. The data contain 100,000 to 150,000 clones, around 80% of them seen just once; the ten biggest clones take up around 2.8%. The starting material was blood, obtained from a patient whose treatment included radiotherapy and nephrectomy. Source of these receptors: a woman aged 60-70 years with renal cell carcinoma. Each CDR3 is given with its conserved first and last residue. D genes are given only for firm matches. Some rows mark clone size as missing; the rest say once, few, many or name a class of expanded clone.

v_call	d_call	clone_size	j_call	cdr3_length	cdr3_aa	cdr3_nt
TRBV10-3	.	.	TRBJ1-4	14	CAISEGGDDEKLFF	TGTGCCATCAGTGAGGGGGGCGACGATGAAAAACTGTTTTTT
TRBV5-1	.	.	TRBJ2-1	13	CASSLGQTNEQFF	TGCGCCAGCAGCCTAGGACAGACGAATGAGCAGTTCTTC
TRBV5-1	.	.	TRBJ2-4	15	CASSLSGGRGNIQYF	TGCGCCAGCAGCTTGTCTGGGGGACGAGGAAACATTCAGTACTTC
TRBV27	.	.	TRBJ1-2	13	CASSSGPNYGYTF	TGTGCCAGCAGTTCCGGACCTAACTATGGCTACACCTTC
TRBV7-3	TRBD2	many	TRBJ2-1	14	CASSSSGNMVEQFF	TGTGCCAGCAGCTCTAGCGGGAATATGGTTGAGCAGTTCTTC
TRBV7-9	TRBD1	once	TRBJ1-2	14	CASEGQGYSYGYTF	TGTGCCAGCGAGGGACAGGGGTATTCCTATGGCTACACCTTC
TRBV2	.	.	TRBJ2-2	13	CASSVGEAGELFF	TGTGCCAGCAGTGTGGGGGAAGCCGGGGAGCTGTTTTTT
TRBV5-1	TRBD1	once	TRBJ2-5	15	CASSVQQGKQETQYF	TGCGCCAGCAGCGTCCAACAGGGGAAACAAGAGACCCAGTACTTC
TRBV9	.	.	TRBJ1-1	15	CASSVGADMNTEAFF	TGTGCCAGCAGCGTAGGGGCAGACATGAACACTGAAGCTTTCTTT
TRBV19	.	.	TRBJ1-1	14	CASSLGQTNTEAFF	TGTGCCAGTAGTCTAGGACAGACGAACACTGAAGCTTTCTTT
TRBV4-1	.	.	TRBJ2-6	17	CASSQYVEISGANVLTF	TGCGCCAGCAGCCAATACGTAGAGATCTCTGGGGCCAACGTCCTGACTTTC
TRBV28	.	.	TRBJ1-6	14	CAISMDLYNSPLHF	TGTGCCATCTCCATGGACCTCTATAATTCACCCCTCCACTTT
TRBV5-1	TRBD1	.	TRBJ1-2	15	CASSFLGQINYGYTF	TGCGCCAGCAGTTTCCTGGGACAGATTAACTATGGCTACACCTTC
TRBV5-1	.	once	TRBJ2-7	14	CASTEGQGSAEQYF	TGCGCCAGCACGGAGGGGCAGGGAAGTGCTGAGCAGTACTTC
TRBV19	.	.	TRBJ1-2	14	CASSRDMFNYGYTF	TGTGCCAGTAGTAGGGACATGTTCAACTATGGCTACACCTTC
TRBV7-9	TRBD1	.	TRBJ1-2	13	CASGSGQGYGYTF	TGTGCCAGCGGCTCCGGACAGGGCTATGGCTACACCTTC
TRBV7-2	.	.	TRBJ1-5	15	CASSLGLHSNQPQHF	TGTGCCAGCAGCTTAGGCCTACATAGCAATCAGCCCCAGCATTTT
TRBV6-5	.	.	TRBJ2-3	13	CASCSGGTDTQYF	TGTGCCAGCTGTTCGGGGGGCACAGATACGCAGTATTTT
TRBV19	.	few	TRBJ1-2	14	CASSPGTANYGYTF	TGTGCCAGTAGTCCGGGGACGGCAAACTATGGCTACACCTTC
TRBV9	TRBD1	.	TRBJ2-2	18	CASSVAITGTGVPGELFF	TGTGCCAGCAGCGTAGCTATAACAGGGACAGGGGTTCCCGGGGAGCTGTTTTTT
TRBV7-3	TRBD2	.	TRBJ2-3	15	CASSLTLAETDTQYF	TGTGCCAGCAGCTTAACACTAGCGGAAACAGATACGCAGTATTTT
TRBV7-6	.	.	TRBJ2-1	14	CASSLGGSYNEQFF	TGTGCCAGCAGCTTAGGGGGGTCCTACAATGAGCAGTTCTTC
TRBV4-3	.	.	TRBJ2-1	17	CASSQDGWGFGYNEQFF	TGCGCCAGCAGCCAAGATGGGTGGGGGTTTGGGTACAATGAGCAGTTCTTC
TRBV30	.	.	TRBJ1-1	16	CAWSRQHRVRDTEAFF	TGTGCCTGGAGTCGACAACACAGGGTCAGGGACACTGAAGCTTTCTTT
TRBV5-8	.	once	TRBJ1-5	14	CASSLMLGNQPQHF	TGTGCCAGCAGCTTGATGTTGGGCAATCAGCCCCAGCATTTT
TRBV5-1	TRBD1	few	TRBJ1-1	15	CASSLVEGANTEAFF	TGCGCCAGCAGCTTGGTGGAGGGGGCGAACACTGAAGCTTTCTTT
TRBV10-2	TRBD2	.	TRBJ2-5	17	CASRPRGARAGGETQYF	TGCGCCAGCAGACCGCGGGGGGCCCGAGCGGGTGGAGAGACCCAGTACTTC
TRBV28	TRBD1	.	TRBJ1-2	13	CASSSGQGGGYTF	TGTGCCAGCAGTTCGGGACAGGGCGGCGGCTACACCTTC
TRBV6-1	.	once	TRBJ1-5	14	CASTQDYSNQPQHF	TGTGCCAGCACACAGGACTATAGCAATCAGCCCCAGCATTTT
TRBV14	.	once	TRBJ1-1	15	CASSQGVGPNTEAFF	TGTGCCAGCAGCCAAGGGGTGGGACCGAACACTGAAGCTTTCTTT
TRBV7-7	.	.	TRBJ2-5	17	CASSSGVEARYQETQYF	TGTGCCAGCAGCTCGGGAGTGGAGGCACGGTACCAAGAGACCCAGTACTTC
TRBV5-1	.	.	TRBJ1-1	14	CASSPTGRGTEAFF	TGCGCCAGCAGCCCCACGGGTAGGGGCACTGAAGCTTTCTTT
TRBV28	.	.	TRBJ1-5	18	CASSWGGPHFYSNQPQHF	TGTGCCAGCAGTTGGGGGGGCCCTCACTTTTATAGCAATCAGCCCCAGCATTTT
TRBV7-3	.	.	TRBJ1-2	16	CASSPGRQPSTDGYTF	TGTGCCAGCAGCCCAGGCCGGCAGCCTTCTACTGACGGCTACACCTTC
TRBV18	.	.	TRBJ1-4	16	CASSPPPGTTNEKLFF	TGTGCCAGCTCACCACCCCCGGGAACAACTAATGAAAAACTGTTTTTT
TRBV5-6	.	.	TRBJ1-2	13	CASSLVTEYGYTF	TGTGCCAGCAGCTTGGTGACAGAGTATGGCTACACCTTC
TRBV10-3	.	few	TRBJ1-1	15	CAISESRQGNTEAFF	TGTGCCATCAGTGAGTCGAGGCAGGGGAACACTGAAGCTTTCTTT
TRBV6-6	TRBD1	.	TRBJ2-7	14	CASRTGTASYEQYF	TGTGCCAGCAGAACAGGGACAGCGTCCTACGAGCAGTACTTC
TRBV4-1	TRBD1	.	TRBJ1-2	16	CASSQLPGQGSGGYTF	TGCGCCAGCAGCCAACTTCCGGGACAGGGGTCGGGAGGCTACACCTTC
TRBV27	.	.	TRBJ1-6	15	CASSLRYSSNSPLHF	TGTGCCAGCAGTTTACGTTACAGTAGTAATTCACCCCTCCACTTT
TRBV28	.	.	TRBJ1-4	15	CASSSNRVWSEKLFF	TGTGCCAGCAGTTCCAATAGGGTGTGGAGTGAAAAACTGTTTTTT
TRBV27	.	.	TRBJ1-6	16	CASSRAGARGNSPLHF	TGTGCCAGCAGTCGAGCGGGGGCCCGCGGGAATTCACCCCTCCACTTT
TRBV5-1	.	.	TRBJ1-1	14	CASTFGQSNTEAFF	TGCGCCAGCACCTTTGGACAGAGTAACACTGAAGCTTTCTTT
TRBV6-6	.	.	TRBJ1-1	11	CATRMNTEAFF	TGTGCCACTCGGATGAACACTGAAGCTTTCTTT
TRBV7-2	TRBD1	.	TRBJ2-1	15	CASTPRDRRSFWQFF	TGTGCCAGCACCCCAAGGGACAGGAGAAGTTTCTGGCAGTTCTTC